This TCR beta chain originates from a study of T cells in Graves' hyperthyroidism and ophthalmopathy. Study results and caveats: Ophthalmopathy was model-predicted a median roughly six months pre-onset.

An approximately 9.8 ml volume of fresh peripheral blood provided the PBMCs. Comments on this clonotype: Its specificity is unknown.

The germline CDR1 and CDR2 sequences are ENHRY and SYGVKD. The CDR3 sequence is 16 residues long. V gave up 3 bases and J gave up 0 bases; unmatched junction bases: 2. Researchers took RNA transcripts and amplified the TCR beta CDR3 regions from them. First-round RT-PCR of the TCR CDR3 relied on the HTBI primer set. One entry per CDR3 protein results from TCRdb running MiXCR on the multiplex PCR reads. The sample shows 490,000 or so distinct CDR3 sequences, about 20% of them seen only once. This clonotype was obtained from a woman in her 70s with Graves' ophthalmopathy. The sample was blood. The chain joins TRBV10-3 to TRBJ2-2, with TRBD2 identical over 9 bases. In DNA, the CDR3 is TGTGCCATCAGTGAAGGGACTAGCACGAACACCGGGGAGCTGTTTTTT. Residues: CAISEGTSTNTGELFF.